Shown below are 23 T cell receptor beta chains from a single sample sequenced in a study of blood T cell repertoires in COVID-19. Method: immunoSEQ multiplex PCR; TCRdb's copy keeps in-frame clones and lacks some. The sample shows approximately 460,000 clones, 89% of them seen only once. Sequenced input: peripheral blood. These TCRs come from a man aged 18 to 29 with COVID-19, enrolled during active disease.

The chain employs TRBV4-2 and TRBJ2-1; TRBD2 agrees at 7 bases. Germline V lookup: CDR1 LGHNA, CDR2 YNFKEQ. After removal of 5 bases from V and 2 bases from J, the junction contained 6 bases not matched to a gene. The CDR3 contains 15 residues. The CDR3 DNA reads TGTGCCAGCAGCTGGCGGGAGTCGGCCTACAATGAGCAGTTCTTC. Its translation is CASSWRESAYNEQFF.

CDR3 sequence reads: CASSLGQGAWNEQFF. The CDR3 DNA sequence: TGTGCCAGCAGCTTAGGACAGGGGGCTTGGAATGAGCAGTTCTTC. The genes are TRBV7-2 and TRBJ2-1, with 10 nucleotides matching TRBD1. With V trimmed by 1 base and J by 7 bases, 4 bases remained unmatched. The CDR3 length is 15 residues. Germline values: CDR1 SGHTA, CDR2 FQGNSA. Full variable domain (missing parts from reference TRBV7-2 and TRBJ2-1): GAGVSQSPSNKVTEKGKDVELRCDPISGHTALYWYRQSLGQGLEFLIYFQGNSAPDKSGLPSDRFSAERTGGSVSTLTIQRTQQEDSAVYLCASSLGQGAWNEQFFGPGTRLTVL.

The genes are TRBV7-9 and TRBJ2-1, with TRBD1 matching 12 bases. V lost 5 bases, J lost 7 bases, and 6 bases stayed unmatched. CDR1 is SEHNR and CDR2 is FQNEAQ in the germline V gene (reference sequence). The CDR3 is 15 residues long. CDR3 DNA: TGTGCCAGCAGCCCGGGACAGGGGGCGACGAATGAGCAGTTCTTC. Amino acid sequence: CASSPGQGATNEQFF. Based on the CDR3 plus reference TRBV7-9 and TRBJ2-1, the full variable domain is DTGVSQNPRHKITKRGQNVTFRCDPISEHNRLYWYRQTLGQGPEFLTYFQNEAQLEKSRLLSDRFSAERPKGSFSTLEIQRTEQGDSAMYLCASSPGQGATNEQFFGPGTRLTVL.

This chain links TRBV6-1 with TRBJ1-2, with D hard to call. The CDR3 extends over 18 amino acids. CDR1 MNHNS and CDR2 SASEGT come from the germline V gene. Trimming removed 4 bases at V and 7 bases at J, with 28 bases between. The CDR3 region has the DNA TGTGCCAGCAGTGCCCAAACCCACGGACTCACTCGTTGGGGTGGCTACACCTTC. Translating it yields CASSAQTHGLTRWGGYTF.

This clone has a single count. The chain recombines TRBV6-5 with TRBJ2-4; TRBD1 matches 8 bases. V gave up 4 bases and J gave up 5 bases; unmatched junction bases: 4. CDR1 is MNHEY and CDR2 is SVGAGI in the germline V gene. CDR3 length: 14 amino acids. The CDR3 is CASSSDRGQNIQYF. Here the CDR3 DNA reads TGTGCCAGCAGTTCAGACAGGGGCCAAAACATTCAGTACTTC.

V and J are TRBV19 and TRBJ1-1; no clear D. Germline V CDR1 and CDR2: LNHDA, SQIVND (reference sequence). The CDR3 extends over 11 amino acids. The ends were cut back, 4 bases at V and 5 bases at J, with 5 bases in the middle. The CDR3 DNA sequence: TGTGCCAGTAGTACGGGGACTGAAGCTTTCTTT. This encodes CASSTGTEAFF.

The gene calls are TRBV5-4 and TRBJ2-3; possible D gene TRBD2, 6 bases. Germline V gene data show CDR1 as SGHNT and CDR2 as YYREEE (reference sequence). V was pared by 0 bases and J by 4 bases, with 12 bases between. The CDR3 is made up of 15 amino acids. The CDR3 sequence: CASSLGDGEADTQYF. The CDR3 DNA reads TGTGCCAGCAGCTTGGGAGATGGGGAGGCAGATACGCAGTATTTT.

The rearrangement uses TRBV27 and TRBJ1-6; D ambiguous. Germline CDR1 reads MNHEY; CDR2 reads SMNVEV (reference sequence). This CDR3 has 15 amino acids. V was trimmed by 2 bases and J by 7 bases, leaving 12 bases between them. The CDR3 nucleotides read TGTGCCAGCAGTTTAGTCGGACTGATCAATTCACCCCTCCACTTT. It encodes CASSLVGLINSPLHF.

This chain joins TRBV6-6 and TRBJ2-2, with D perhaps TRBD1 (5 bases). V lost 7 bases, J lost 6 bases, and 18 bases lay in between. Germline loops: CDR1 MNHNY, CDR2 SVGAGI (reference sequence). CDR3 length: 15 amino acids. CDR3 bases: TGTGCCAGCATAGGGGAAGGAACTCTCTCCGGGGAGCTGTTTTTT. It yields the protein CASIGEGTLSGELFF.

This clone has only one observation. V is TRBV27 and J is TRBJ1-6; the D gene is possibly TRBD1 (6 bases). Trimming left V 7 bases short and J 9 bases short, with 13 bases between. There are 13 residues in the CDR3. Germline V gives CDR1 MNHEY, CDR2 SMNVEV (reference sequence). The CDR3 DNA follows: TGTGCCAGCACCAATAGGGGGTCTTCACCCCTCCACTTT. Protein sequence: CASTNRGSSPLHF.

J is TRBJ2-1 and V is TRBV4-1; D might be TRBD2 (6 bases). CDR3 length: 14 residues. CDR1 is MGHRA, CDR2 YSYEKL, per germline. The germline V and J ends were trimmed by 1 base and 4 bases, with 8 bases remaining between them. CDR3 coding DNA: TGCGCCAGCAGCCAAGCGGGGGTTTACAATGAGCAGTTCTTC. It is translated as CASSQAGVYNEQFF.

The V and J genes are TRBV7-8 and TRBJ2-5, with D maybe TRBD1 (6 bases). Germline V CDR1 and CDR2: SGHVS, FQNEAQ. V was shortened by 5 bases and J by 1 base, with 14 bases between the two germline ends. This CDR3 contains 15 residues. The CDR3: CASSVLGHRQETQYF. CDR3 sequence (DNA): TGTGCCAGCAGCGTTCTGGGACACCGCCAAGAGACCCAGTACTTC.

V and J are TRBV5-1 and TRBJ2-6; D is possibly TRBD2 (5 bases). This CDR3 has 18 residues. V lost 3 bases and J lost 0, with 16 bases in between. Germline CDR1 SGHRS, CDR2 YFSETQ. The CDR3 DNA reads TGCGCCAGCAGCTCCTACGGGAAATACTTCTCTGGGGCCAACGTCCTGACTTTC. Its protein product is CASSSYGKYFSGANVLTF. The full variable domain, rest sourced from reference TRBV5-1 and TRBJ2-6, is KAGVTQTPRYLIKTRGQQVTLSCSPISGHRSVSWYQQTPGQGLQFLFEYFSETQRNKGNFPGRFSGRQFSNSRSEMNVSTLELGDSALYLCASSSYGKYFSGANVLTFGAGSRLTVL.

This chain uses TRBV3-1 (or the pseudogene TRBV3-2) with TRBJ2-1; a possible D gene is TRBD2 (5 bases). Trimming took off 4 bases at V and 6 bases at J, with 16 bases between the two ends. Per germline, CDR1 LGHDT and CDR2 YNNKEL (reference sequence). The CDR3 sequence is 15 residues long. The CDR3 region has the DNA TGTGCCAGCAGCCGAATCGAGAGTGGAGGCAATGAGCAGTTCTTC. It translates to CASSRIESGGNEQFF.

The chain employs TRBV10-3 and TRBJ2-2; 11 bases fit TRBD1. CDR3 size: 15 residues. The germline gives CDR1 ENHRY, CDR2 SYGVKD. J lost 7 bases, V lost 3 bases, and 4 bases had no gene match. The CDR3: CAISEWTGGNGELFF. The CDR3 DNA reads as TGTGCCATCAGTGAATGGACAGGGGGCAACGGGGAGCTGTTTTTT.

The chain combines TRBV19 with TRBJ2-1; 12 nucleotides match TRBD2. The V and J ends lost 7 bases and 9 bases, in that order; junction bases with no gene match: 10. CDR3 length equals 15 residues. Germline CDR1 reads LNHDA; CDR2 reads SQIVND (reference sequence). The CDR3 DNA reads TGTGCCAGTACCCATGGACTAGCGGGATCCGGTGAGCAGTTCTTC. Its protein is CASTHGLAGSGEQFF.

V is TRBV4-1 and J is TRBJ2-1, with 10 bases aligning to TRBD2. V was clipped by 1 base and J by 4 bases; unmatched bases: 10. Germline V gene data show CDR1 as MGHRA and CDR2 as YSYEKL. The CDR3 runs 18 residues. In nucleotides, the CDR3 is TGCGCCAGCAGCCAAGGAGGGTTTGGACTAGCGGCTTACAATGAGCAGTTCTTC. Residues: CASSQGGFGLAAYNEQFF.

V usage is TRBV5-1 and J usage is TRBJ2-1, with 7 bases lining up with TRBD2. This CDR3 is built from 17 residues. V dropped 0 bases and J dropped 4; count of bases not matched to a gene: 10. Germline loops: CDR1 SGHRS, CDR2 YFSETQ. DNA for the CDR3: TGCGCCAGCAGCTTGGGTTATGGTAGCGGGTTATACAATGAGCAGTTCTTC. This gives the protein CASSLGYGSGLYNEQFF.

This clone was observed a handful of times. CDR3 DNA sequence: TGTGCCAGCAAGATGACAGAGAACACTGAAGCTTTCTTT. It specifies CASKMTENTEAFF. The genes are TRBV6-5 and TRBJ1-1, with D possibly being TRBD1 (5 bases). CDR1 MNHEY and CDR2 SVGAGI come from the germline V gene. CDR3 length: 13 amino acids. V gave up 7 bases and J gave up 1 base, with 10 bases separating them.

The rearrangement links TRBV13 to TRBJ2-5; D is perhaps TRBD2 (5 bases). Deletions cut 1 base from V and 2 bases from J, with 11 bases between. The germline V gene encodes CDR1 PRHDT and CDR2 FYEKMQ (reference sequence). The CDR3 extends over 15 amino acids. CDR3: CASSLEGVQQETQYF. CDR3 coding DNA: TGTGCCAGCAGCTTAGAGGGAGTACAACAAGAGACCCAGTACTTC.

This clone was detected only once. This CDR3 is CASSLNSGRYQETQYF. CDR3 bases: TGCGCCAGCAGCTTAAATAGCGGGAGGTACCAAGAGACCCAGTACTTC. The chain couples TRBV5-1 to TRBJ2-5; the match to TRBD2 covers 10 bases. V was clipped by 2 bases and J by 0 bases; unmatched bases: 4. CDR1 and CDR2 from the germline V gene are SGHRS and YFSETQ. This CDR3 is built from 16 residues.

The chain uses TRBV27 and TRBJ2-3; D gene uncertain. The germline V gene encodes CDR1 MNHEY and CDR2 SMNVEV (reference sequence). The ends were cut back, 2 bases at V and 0 bases at J, with 6 bases in the middle. This CDR3 has 14 residues. The CDR3 loop reads CASSLLQSTDTQYF. DNA of the CDR3: TGTGCCAGCAGTTTACTGCAGAGCACAGATACGCAGTATTTT.

The gene calls are TRBV5-1 and TRBJ1-1, with D possibly TRBD1 on 6 matching bases. Between the trimmed V and J ends, which lost 4 bases and 1 base, there was a span of 11 bases. This CDR3 has 14 residues. Germline CDR1 reads SGHRS; CDR2 reads YFSETQ. This CDR3 reads CASSLGHGNTEAFF. The DNA of the CDR3 is TGCGCCAGCAGCCTGGGACACGGGAACACTGAAGCTTTCTTT.